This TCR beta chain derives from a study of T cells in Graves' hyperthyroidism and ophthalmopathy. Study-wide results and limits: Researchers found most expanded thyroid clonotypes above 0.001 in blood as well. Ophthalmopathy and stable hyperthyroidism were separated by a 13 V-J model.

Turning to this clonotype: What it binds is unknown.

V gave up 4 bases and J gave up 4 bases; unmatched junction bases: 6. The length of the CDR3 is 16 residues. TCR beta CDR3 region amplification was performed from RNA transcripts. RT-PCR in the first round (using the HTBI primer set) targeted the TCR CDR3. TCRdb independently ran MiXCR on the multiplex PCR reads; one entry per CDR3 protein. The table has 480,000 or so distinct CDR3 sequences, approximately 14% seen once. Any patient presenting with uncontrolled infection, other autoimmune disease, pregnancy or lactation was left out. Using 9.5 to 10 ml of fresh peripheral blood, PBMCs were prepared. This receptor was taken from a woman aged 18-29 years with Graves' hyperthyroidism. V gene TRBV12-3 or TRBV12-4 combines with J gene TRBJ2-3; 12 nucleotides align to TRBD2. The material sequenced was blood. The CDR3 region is CASSSLLAGGADTQYF. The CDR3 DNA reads TGTGCCAGCAGTTCCCTACTAGCGGGAGGCGCAGATACGCAGTATTTT.